This T cell receptor beta chain was profiled in a study of cytomegalovirus exposure and HLA in healthy donors. Overall study findings and caveats: TCR clusters originating in the first cohort tended to co-occur in the roughly 110 validation repertoires, according to a later analysis.

Of note for this clone: No antigen is known for it.

Using immunoSEQ multiplex PCR, the repertoire was profiled, and TCRdb retains in-frame clones only, with some absent. The top ten hold roughly 0.74% of the sample, which has roughly 79,000 clones, 85% to 95% seen once. Germline CDR1 and CDR2: SGHTA and FQGTGA. After removal of 4 bases from V and 6 bases from J, the junction contained 5 bases not matched to a gene. The CDR3 runs 14 residues. The receptor was derived from a man between 18 and 35 years old in good health and CMV-seronegative. Input material: PBMCs. The chain links TRBV7-3 to TRBJ1-3, with 8 nucleotides matching TRBD1. CDR3 DNA: TGTGCCAGCAGCTCGGGACAGGTACCAAACACCATATATTTT. Protein: CASSSGQVPNTIYF.